Reported below is one TCR beta chain. This entry belongs to a study of blood T cell repertoires in COVID-19. Background on the study: Italy, Spain and the United States were the sources of the convalescent and acute COVID-19 samples.

With 0 bases removed from V and 4 bases from J, the gap between germline ends came to 10 bases. Germline V lookup: CDR1 SGDLS, CDR2 YYNGEE. CDR3 length: 14 amino acids. Authors' methods: Scientists estimated how many nucleated cells there were by amplifying reference gene primers. Data came from immunoSEQ multiplex PCR; TCRdb stores just in-frame clones and leaves some out. V, J and clone size are those of that table, while D and trimming were read from the DNA. The profile shows 75,000 to 100,000 clones, around nine tenths of them singletons. The chain joins TRBV9 to TRBJ2-5; possibly TRBD2 for D (6 bases). The sequence came from a human donor in a cohort sampled during active COVID-19. The sample taken for sequencing was peripheral blood. CDR3 nucleotides: TGTGCCAGCAGCGTAGCGGTAGCGGCAGAGACCCAGTACTTC. This encodes CASSVAVAAETQYF.